This T cell receptor beta chain is drawn from a study of immunodeficiency (dated by TCRdb to the late 2010s). Study-wide context: Repertoire analysis was done to look for VDJ recombination defects and oligoclonality. Paper-wide results and their limitations: Based on top-100 and total clonotype frequencies, severe oligoclonality showed up in patient CD8+ T cells, whereas patient CD4+ T cells did not show severe oligoclonality. Relative to control CD8+ T cells, CD8+ T cells from patients had restricted TRB V-J pairing and a lower productive entropy. In entropy comparisons, n=3 (open circles) was shown for patients versus healthy controls, and a thymic development effect was only suggested as possible.

Germline trimming amounts to 6 bases on V and 0 bases on J, with 4 as the count of junction bases outside the gene matches. CDR1 and CDR2, per the germline V gene, are MDHEN and SYDVKM. The CDR3, from cysteine to phenylalanine, totals 16 residues. Left in the record is the CDR3 DNA by itself, 48 bases read in frame from the first base. This clone came up a few times. Its recognized antigen is unknown. Base-call qualities are not available, and no considerably larger clone is one nucleotide away. Genomic DNA was extracted using the QIAamp DNA Blood Mini Kit and was submitted for immunoSEQ repertoire analysis. Multiplex PCR was used to amplify CDR3 regions from a standard amount of genomic DNA template. The PCR products underwent sequencing on an Illumina platform. As for how the authors treated the data: Alignment of sequences to a reference was performed, and V, D and J gene definitions were taken from IMGT. A nearest-neighbor clustering algorithm merged closely related sequences to remove PCR and sequencing errors. V, D and J usage was analyzed in productive unique and total sequences using ImmunoSEQ Analyzer tools and R version 3.6.1. TCRdb retrieved this table from immuneACCESS and kept in-frame rearrangements only. Not all clones are present; in checked studies, unresolved V genes account for under half, and no reason is known for the remainder. V, J and clone size were drawn from that table, and D and trimming were deduced from the DNA. This sample lists approximately 3,100 clones; around 89% were detected once. The ten largest clones represent around 12% of the sample.

CD3+CD8+ T cells were sorted from fresh PBMCs before TCR sequencing. The sequence joins TRBV28 to TRBJ2-1, with 11 central nucleotides matching TRBD1. The sequence came from a human donor in good health. Source material: CD8+ T cells from blood. The sequenced DNA: TGTGCCAGCAGCCAGGGACAGGGGGTCTCCTACAATGAGCAGTTCTTC. The translation is CASSQGQGVSYNEQFF.